Detailed here is one T cell receptor (beta chain). It lacks a known antigen. Per-base qualities were not stored, and no clone one base away is much larger. To demonstrate the VDJtools post-analysis software, TCR beta repertoires were profiled from the peripheral blood of roughly 14 young patients with multiple sclerosis. The multiple sclerosis patients were children and adolescents ranging in age from roughly 6 to 15 years. The method behind the library was PCR. The reads were generated on an Illumina HiSeq 2500. Unique molecular identifiers were incorporated into TCR beta cDNA libraries to reduce PCR and sequencing biases. Roughly 500,000 cDNA molecules were obtained per 1 to 10 million input T cells, so each molecule approximated one T cell. The same protocol used for the earlier healthy control dataset was applied to prepare and sequence the patient libraries. Within a given batch, samples were prepared together, multiplexed and sequenced on the same HiSeq lane. Concerning the study's data processing: Raw barcoded reads were processed with MIGEC, and single-read molecular identifier groups were discarded before consensus assembly and CDR3 extraction. VDJtools was used for post-analysis of the clonotype tables, and diversity was normalized by down-sampling every dataset to the size of the smallest sample. To correct batch-related cross-sample contamination, repertoire overlap clustering matched CDR3 amino acid sequences but not nucleotide sequences. TCRdb redid the processing of the public reads, applying fastp at Q25 and MiXCR, and retained in-frame beta chains. Identical CDR3 protein sequences are pooled into one entry, listed with their most common genes and DNA. The V and J calls here are based on TCRdb, not the publication. The sample includes about 540,000 distinct CDR3 sequences, with approximately 31% observed a single time. The ten largest clones take up 4.5% to 7.5% of the sample.

These data are taken from a study of post-analysis software for immune sequencing data (dated by TCRdb to about 2015). At the level of the whole study: Relapsing-remitting, secondary progressive and progressive-relapsing multiple sclerosis were recorded as disease courses, and subtype annotation was lacking for some patients. A subset of samples was prepared in parallel using single-end sample barcoding, then pooled and co-amplified after Illumina adapter ligation. Patient repertoires were compared against over ten previously published healthy control repertoires from donors aged about 6 to 25 years.

V is shortened by 4 bases, J by 5 bases, and the region joining them spans 15 bases. The CDR3 sequence holds 14 residues, the cysteine and phenylalanine included. Just CDR3 DNA is preserved here, 42 bases in frame from base 1. The germline V gene provides CDR1 SGDLS and CDR2 YYNGEE. The paper as a whole reports these results and caveats: The multiple sclerosis patient group was slightly younger than the control group. Multiple sclerosis patients had significantly lower normalized Chao1 diversity than controls, a result that suggests substantial peripheral T-cell clonal expansion. Patients showed significantly higher frequencies than controls for a handful of TRBV segments, among them TRBV5-6, TRBV5-1 and TRBV20-1. When samples were clustered directly using the F measure, samples prepared in the same batch co-clustered strongly, which prompted a batch-effect correction.

Sequencing input: blood. Here the chain combines TRBV9 and TRBJ1-1; the D gene is possibly TRBD1, with 5 bases matching. The TCR was taken from a girl under 18 with multiple sclerosis. Here the CDR3 is given as CASSPRGGETEAFF. The sequenced DNA is TGTGCCAGCAGCCCCCGTGGGGGGGAGACTGAAGCTTTCTTT.